This T cell receptor (beta chain) is drawn from a study of T-cell memory formation after mild COVID-19. Germline V gene lookup returns CDR1 SSHAT and CDR2 FNYEAQ (reference sequence). The CDR3 contains 18 residues. For this clonotype: Sequence at one end of the junction differs from germline and may be a read error.

TCRdb reprocessed the 5' RACE reads via MiXCR and lists one record per CDR3 protein. The table has 190,000 or so distinct CDR3 sequences, roughly 23% seen once. Sequencing was done on a sample of PBMCs or a T cell subset sorted from them (not recorded which). This TCR was recovered from an adult woman who had mild COVID-19 (a few samples of this study predate the infection). Cell type and time point are not known. The chain couples TRBV7-7 to TRBJ2-6; TRBD2 matches at 14 bases. The CDR3: CASSPRLAGGPGANVLTF. The CDR3 region has the DNA TGTGCTAGCAGCCCGCGACTAGCGGGAGGGCCTGGGGCCAACGTCCTGACTTTC.